These 31 T cell receptor beta chains came from one sample sequenced in a study of blood T cells in healthy people across ages. Primed by a sample-barcoded 5' primer and a J-beta primer mix, a second PCR proceeded for roughly 7 to 12 cycles. TCRdb processed the 5' RACE reads anew with MiXCR; each CDR3 protein has one entry. Of more than 1.4 million distinct CDR3 sequences listed, approximately 40% are singletons. The sample taken for sequencing was blood. These receptors all come from a woman aged 18-30 years in good health.

With regard to this clonotype: One end of the junction fails to match germline, which may point to a read error. V is TRBV28 and J is TRBJ2-1; 10 bases map to TRBD2. This CDR3 has 18 residues. Germline V gives CDR1 MDHEN, CDR2 SYDVKM. Here the CDR3 DNA reads TGTGCCAGCAGTTCCCCTTGGTCTAGCGGGAGATGGTACAATGGGCAGTTCTTC. This gives the protein CASSSPWSSGRWYNGQFF.

The rearrangement joins TRBV21-1 to TRBJ1-5; no check of the table's D call, TRBD1, against the DNA was made. TRBV21-1 is annotated as a pseudogene. The CDR3 sequence is 13 residues long. CDR3 nucleotide sequence: TGTGCCAGCAGCGGACAAGTGCGAGATACCCAGCATTTT. Encoded protein: CASSGQVRDTQHF.

This clonotype was counted between two and nine times. The junction departs from germline at one end; a sequencing error may be responsible. The chain has TRBV7-6 and TRBJ2-1; 9 bases are a match to TRBD2. This CDR3 contains 15 residues. From germline, CDR1 is SGHVS and CDR2 FNYEAQ. CDR3 protein: CVSSFPRGGWNEQFF. CDR3 DNA sequence: TGTGTCAGCAGCTTCCCGCGGGGGGGTTGGAATGAGCAGTTCTTC.

The table lists this clonotype with a count of one. The chain joins TRBV13 to TRBJ2-7; tentatively, D is TRBD1 or TRBD2 (5 bases each). CDR3 length equals 18 residues. Germline V gene sequence: CDR1 PRHDT, CDR2 FYEKMQ (reference sequence). V lost 6 bases to trimming and J lost 0 bases, with 24 bases between them. CDR3 bases: TGTGCCAGCAGGCCCTCTTTCGGGACGGTGTTTATCTCCTACGAGCAGTACTTC. This codes for CASRPSFGTVFISYEQYF.

The V gene is TRBV28, the J gene TRBJ2-5, with D possibly TRBD1 on 5 matching bases. The germline V gene encodes CDR1 MDHEN and CDR2 SYDVKM. The CDR3 totals 14 residues. Trimming stripped 6 bases from V and 11 bases from J, with 22 bases between. The CDR3 spells CASSPEPGPDVQYF. The CDR3 DNA reads as TGTGCCAGCAGCCCCGAGCCAGGGCCTGATGTGCAGTACTTC.

This clonotype was picked up a small number of times. This sequence joins TRBV7-9 and TRBJ2-7; the D call may be TRBD1 or TRBD2 (5 bases each). The germline gives CDR1 SEHNR, CDR2 FQNEAQ (reference sequence). Trimming took 1 base from V and 2 from J, leaving 18 bases between them. This CDR3 has 17 amino acids. CDR3 bases: TGTGCCAGCAGCTTAGGGGTGAAGGGGACCCCTGCCTACGAGCAGTACTTC. Translated, it gives CASSLGVKGTPAYEQYF.

This clonotype was recorded only once. The rearrangement uses TRBV27 and TRBJ2-2; D may be TRBD2 (6 bases). V lost 6 bases and J 2 bases, leaving 22 bases between the germline ends. CDR1 is MNHEY and CDR2 is SMNVEV in the germline V gene (reference sequence). CDR3 length equals 18 residues. The CDR3 coding sequence is TGTGCCAGCAGACCGTTACCGGGACTCTCGGGCAACACCGGGGAGCTGTTTTTT. Its protein product is CASRPLPGLSGNTGELFF.

This chain connects TRBV7-2 to TRBJ2-5; 9 bases are shared with TRBD2. With V trimmed by 3 bases and J by 5 bases, 4 bases remained unmatched. The CDR3 sequence is 14 residues long. Per the germline V gene, CDR1 is SGHTA and CDR2 is FQGNSA. The CDR3 DNA reads as TGTGCCAGCAGCTTTAGCGGGAGTGGGGAGACCCAGTACTTC. Translated, it gives CASSFSGSGETQYF.

CDR3 coding DNA: TGCAGTGCTCTACGTGGGGCAGGGGTAGAGACCCAGTTCTTC. It yields the protein CSALRGAGVETQFF. V and J are TRBV20-1 and TRBJ2-1; D possibly corresponds to TRBD1 (6 bases). The CDR3 sequence is 14 residues long. V lost 5 bases and J 13 bases, leaving 24 bases between the germline ends. In germline, CDR1 is DFQATT, CDR2 SNEGSKA (reference sequence).

The table lists this clonotype with a few counts. V gene TRBV5-1 combines with J gene TRBJ2-7, with 7 bases lining up with TRBD1. V dropped 1 base and J dropped 0; count of bases not matched to a gene: 4. CDR3 size: 15 residues. The germline gives CDR1 SGHRS, CDR2 YFSETQ. CDR3 protein: CASSLWGQSSYEQYF. CDR3 nucleotide sequence: TGCGCCAGCAGCTTGTGGGGACAGAGCTCCTACGAGCAGTACTTC.

This chain's CDR3 is CASSSAGQGSYEQYF. CDR3 DNA sequence: TGTGCCAGTAGTTCCGCGGGACAGGGAAGCTACGAGCAGTACTTC. The V call is TRBV19, the J call TRBJ2-7; 9 positions match TRBD1. The CDR3 is 15 residues long. J lost 3 bases, V lost 5 bases, and 8 bases had no gene match. Per the germline V gene, CDR1 is LNHDA and CDR2 is SQIVND (reference sequence).

This chain joins TRBV6-4 and TRBJ1-4; D remains unclear. The V gene lost 4 bases and the J gene lost 8 bases, with 11 bases spanning the gap. CDR3 size: 13 residues. Germline loops: CDR1 MRHNA, CDR2 SNTAGT. For the CDR3, the DNA is TGTGCCAGCAGTGGCCAGAGTGGGGAAAAACTGTTTTTT. Encoded protein: CASSGQSGEKLFF.

This clonotype has just a few counts. This rearrangement joins TRBV3-1 to TRBJ2-1; 12 bases map to TRBD2. In germline, CDR1 is LGHDT, CDR2 YNNKEL (reference sequence). The CDR3 covers 15 residues. The junction had 8 bases not matched to a gene; V was cut back by 6 bases and J by 8 bases. The CDR3 here is CASSDALAGGDEQFF. CDR3 nucleotide sequence: TGTGCCAGCAGTGACGCGCTAGCGGGAGGGGATGAGCAGTTCTTC.

The rearrangement joins TRBV7-9 to TRBJ2-7, with a possible D match to TRBD2 (6 bases). With 5 bases removed from V and 7 bases from J, the gap between germline ends came to 21 bases. The CDR3 runs to 15 residues. The V gene's germline CDR1 is SEHNR and CDR2 FQNEAQ (reference sequence). CDR3 sequence: CASSVSSEGTGEQYF. The DNA for the CDR3 is TGTGCCAGCAGCGTCTCGTCCGAAGGGACTGGGGAGCAGTACTTC.

The V and J genes are TRBV12-3 or TRBV12-4 and TRBJ1-4; 7 bases agree with TRBD1. Trimming removed 5 bases from V and 10 bases from J; junction bases left unmatched: 13. The length of the CDR3 is 15 residues. CDR3 sequence (DNA): TGTGCCAGCAGTCCCTCTGGGGGCCAGGGGGGAAAACTGTTTTTT. It yields the protein CASSPSGGQGGKLFF.

This clonotype was observed a few times. The V call is TRBV6-6, the J call TRBJ1-1; weak D call: TRBD1 (6 bases). Germline-derived CDR1 and CDR2 are MNHNY and SVGAGI (reference sequence). V shed 0 bases and J shed 1 base, with 9 bases lying between them. This CDR3 is built from 15 residues. The CDR3 DNA sequence: TGTGCCAGCAGTTACTCACCAGGGGAGAACACTGAAGCTTTCTTT. Translated, it gives CASSYSPGENTEAFF.

The CDR3 reads CSARQDSSADTQYF. Here the CDR3 DNA reads TGCAGTGCTAGACAGGACTCGTCGGCCGATACGCAGTATTTT. The gene calls are TRBV20-1 and TRBJ2-3, with a tentative D call TRBD2 (5 bases). Trimming removed 2 bases at V and 6 bases at J, with 15 bases between. The length of the CDR3 is 14 residues. Germline V gene sequence: CDR1 DFQATT, CDR2 SNEGSKA (reference sequence).

Remarks on this clonotype: In this CDR3 the conserved last residue, phenylalanine or tryptophan, is missing, so a read error is likely. The chain employs TRBV2 and TRBJ2-1; D perhaps matches TRBD2 (6 bases). Per the germline V gene, CDR1 is SNHLY and CDR2 is FYNNEI. V was clipped by 10 bases and J by 11 bases, with 12 bases between them. This CDR3 has 10 amino acids. For the CDR3, the DNA is TGTGCCACCCGCGGGAACCAGCAGTTCGTC. This gives the protein CATRGNQQFV.

V is TRBV6-1 and J is TRBJ2-1, with 7 bases aligning to TRBD1. Unmatched junction bases numbered 6, after V lost 2 bases and J lost 5 bases. The CDR3 runs 15 residues. Per the germline V gene, CDR1 is MNHNS and CDR2 is SASEGT. The CDR3 sequence: CASSERGQSNNEQFF. CDR3 coding DNA: TGTGCCAGCAGTGAAAGGGGACAGAGCAACAATGAGCAGTTCTTC.

V gene TRBV20-1 combines with J gene TRBJ2-4; 13 positions agree with TRBD2. CDR3 length: 17 residues. Germline CDR1 reads DFQATT; CDR2 reads SNEGSKA (reference sequence). With 6 bases clipped from V and 1 base from J, the junction kept 9 bases outside the gene matches. DNA of the CDR3: TGCAGTGCAACCGGGACTAGCGGGATATTGGCCAAAAACATTCAGTACTTC. Amino acids: CSATGTSGILAKNIQYF.

This clonotype was found a few times. CDR3 loop: CASSHPGPRTGNTIYF. CDR3 sequence (DNA): TGCGCCAGCAGCCATCCGGGACCCAGGACTGGAAACACCATATATTTT. The chain combines TRBV4-1 with TRBJ1-3, with D possibly being TRBD1 (5 bases). Deletions cut 3 bases from V and 2 bases from J, with 14 bases between. Germline V gene data show CDR1 as MGHRA and CDR2 as YSYEKL. CDR3 length: 16 amino acids.

The CDR3 sequence: CSVLGEREGCNEQFF. The CDR3 DNA reads as TGCAGTGTGCTTGGGGAGCGGGAGGGATGCAATGAGCAGTTCTTC. V and J are TRBV20-1 and TRBJ2-1, with 10 bases identical to TRBD2. Losses at the gene ends were 7 bases for V and 6 bases for J; bases not matched to a gene: 12. The CDR3 has 15 amino acids. Germline V CDR1 and CDR2: DFQATT, SNEGSKA (reference sequence).

There are a few counts of this clonotype. The chain links TRBV3-1 to TRBJ2-6; D is tentatively TRBD1 or TRBD2 (5 bases each). Germline V CDR1 and CDR2: LGHDT, YNNKEL (reference sequence). CDR3 length: 18 residues. V was cut by 2 bases and J by 0 bases, with 14 bases left in between. The CDR3 protein is CASSQRGASTSGANVLTF. CDR3 DNA: TGTGCCAGCAGCCAACGAGGGGCCTCAACCTCTGGGGCCAACGTCCTGACTTTC.

This clonotype turned up a few times. The chain links TRBV6-1 to TRBJ2-1; 8 nucleotides align to TRBD2. The CDR3 runs to 15 residues. The V gene end was trimmed by 2 bases and the J gene end by 4 bases; junction bases not matched to a gene: 4. Germline loops: CDR1 MNHNS, CDR2 SASEGT. The CDR3: CASSELRGGYNEQFF. The CDR3 DNA reads as TGTGCCAGCAGTGAACTCCGGGGGGGATACAATGAGCAGTTCTTC.

This clonotype has more than one count but fewer than ten. The rearrangement uses TRBV13 and TRBJ1-2; 11 nucleotides match TRBD1. V gave up 4 bases and J gave up 8 bases; unmatched junction bases: 6. Germline-derived CDR1 and CDR2 are PRHDT and FYEKMQ (reference sequence). The CDR3 contains 14 residues. This chain's CDR3 is CASSWGQGVRGYTF. CDR3 nucleotide sequence: TGTGCCAGCAGCTGGGGACAGGGGGTGAGAGGCTACACCTTC.

This clonotype was detected only once. The J gene is TRBJ2-5, the V gene TRBV6-5, with TRBD2 as a possible D gene (5 bases). The CDR3 length is 18 residues. CDR1 and CDR2 (germline): MNHEY, SVGAGI. The V end was cut by 4 bases, the J end by 11 bases, with 32 bases between. CDR3 in amino acids: CASSSGSGWEPYSLEQYF. CDR3 sequence (DNA): TGTGCCAGCAGTTCCGGGTCTGGGTGGGAGCCTTATAGTTTGGAGCAGTACTTC.

V and J are TRBV20-1 and TRBJ1-2, with TRBD1 matching over 7 bases. Trimming took 5 bases from V and 7 from J; bases not matched to a gene: 7. Per the germline V gene, CDR1 is DFQATT and CDR2 is SNEGSKA (reference sequence). CDR3 size: 12 residues. The DNA of the CDR3 is TGCAGTGCTGTCCGGGACAGTGGTGGCTACACCTTC. Translated, it gives CSAVRDSGGYTF.

In the case of this clonotype: Germline and junction disagree at one end, which may indicate a read error. This sequence joins TRBV7-9 and TRBJ1-6, with D uncertain. CDR1 is SEHNR, CDR2 FQNEAQ, per germline (reference sequence). CDR3 length: 13 residues. The CDR3 here is CAIAVEPNSPLRF. In nucleotides, the CDR3 is TGTGCCATCGCGGTTGAGCCGAATTCACCCCTCCGCTTT.

The rearrangement joins TRBV12-3 or TRBV12-4 to TRBJ2-5, with a tentative D call TRBD1 (6 bases). The ends were cut back, 5 bases at V and 7 bases at J, with 20 bases in the middle. The CDR3 spans 15 residues. The CDR3 loop reads CASSIMKQGRGTQYF. CDR3 coding DNA: TGTGCCAGCAGTATCATGAAACAGGGTCGGGGGACCCAGTACTTC.

Comments on this clonotype: This could be a read error, since a much larger clone is one nucleotide away. The V and J genes are TRBV12-3 or TRBV12-4 and TRBJ2-1; 9 nucleotides line up with TRBD2. The CDR3 covers 15 residues. CDR3 sequence reads: CAGSPSAGGYNEQFF. The CDR3 region has the DNA TGTGCCGGCAGTCCCTCAGCGGGAGGTTACAATGAGCAGTTCTTC.

This clonotype was found a few times. This sequence joins TRBV7-2 and TRBJ2-2; tentatively, D is TRBD2 (7 bases). V gave up 2 bases and J gave up 6 bases, with 10 bases separating them. The CDR3 covers 14 residues. Germline-derived CDR1 and CDR2 are SGHTA and FQGNSA. The CDR3 sequence: CASSLLGGPGELFF. CDR3 coding DNA: TGTGCCAGCAGCTTATTGGGGGGGCCCGGGGAGCTGTTTTTT.